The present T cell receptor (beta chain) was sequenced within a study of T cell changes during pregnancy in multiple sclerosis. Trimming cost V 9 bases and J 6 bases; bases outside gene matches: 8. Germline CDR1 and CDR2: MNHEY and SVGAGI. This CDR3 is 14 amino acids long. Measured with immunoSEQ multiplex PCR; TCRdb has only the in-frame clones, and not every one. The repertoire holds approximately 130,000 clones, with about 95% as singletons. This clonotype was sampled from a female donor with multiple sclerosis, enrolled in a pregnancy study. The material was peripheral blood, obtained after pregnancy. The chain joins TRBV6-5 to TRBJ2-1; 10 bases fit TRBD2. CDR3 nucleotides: TGTGCCAGTCAGAAGCGGGAGGGCCGCAATGAGCAGTTCTTC. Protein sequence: CASQKREGRNEQFF.